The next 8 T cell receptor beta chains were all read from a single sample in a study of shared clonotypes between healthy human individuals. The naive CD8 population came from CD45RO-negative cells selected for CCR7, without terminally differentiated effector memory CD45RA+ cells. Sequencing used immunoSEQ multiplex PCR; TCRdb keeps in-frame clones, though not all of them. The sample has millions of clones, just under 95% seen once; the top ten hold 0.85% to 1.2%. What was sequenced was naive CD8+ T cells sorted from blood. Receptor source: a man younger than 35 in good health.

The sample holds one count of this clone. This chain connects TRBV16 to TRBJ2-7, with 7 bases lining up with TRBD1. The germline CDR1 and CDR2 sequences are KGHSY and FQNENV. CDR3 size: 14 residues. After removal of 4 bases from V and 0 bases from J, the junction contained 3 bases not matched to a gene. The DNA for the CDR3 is TGTGCCAGCAGCCCCCGGGACAGCTCCTACGAGCAGTACTTC. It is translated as CASSPRDSSYEQYF.

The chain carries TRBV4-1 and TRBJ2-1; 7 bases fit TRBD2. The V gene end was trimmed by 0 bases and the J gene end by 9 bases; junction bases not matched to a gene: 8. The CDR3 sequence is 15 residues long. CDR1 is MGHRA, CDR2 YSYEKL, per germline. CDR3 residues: CASSQDSGLGGEQFF. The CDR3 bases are TGCGCCAGCAGCCAAGACAGTGGACTAGGAGGTGAGCAGTTCTTC.

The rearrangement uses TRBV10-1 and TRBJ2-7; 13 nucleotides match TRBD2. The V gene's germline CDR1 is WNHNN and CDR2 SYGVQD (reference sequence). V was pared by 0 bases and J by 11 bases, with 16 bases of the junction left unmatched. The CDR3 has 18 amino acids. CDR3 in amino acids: CASSESQVGRLAGGPKYF. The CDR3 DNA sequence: TGCGCCAGCAGTGAGTCACAGGTCGGGAGACTAGCGGGAGGTCCTAAGTACTTC.

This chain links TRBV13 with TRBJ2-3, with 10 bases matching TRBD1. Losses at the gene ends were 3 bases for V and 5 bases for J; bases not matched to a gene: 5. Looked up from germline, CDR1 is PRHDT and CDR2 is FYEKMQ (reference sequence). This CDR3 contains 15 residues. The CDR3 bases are TGTGCCAGCAGCTTGGGACAGGGGATCGGAGATACGCAGTATTTT. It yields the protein CASSLGQGIGDTQYF.

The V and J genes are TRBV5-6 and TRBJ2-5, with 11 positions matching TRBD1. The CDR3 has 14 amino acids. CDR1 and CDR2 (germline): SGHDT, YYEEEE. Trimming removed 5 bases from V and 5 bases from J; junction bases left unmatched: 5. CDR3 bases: TGTGCCAGCAGTTGGGACAGGGGGTTTGAGACCCAGTACTTC. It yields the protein CASSWDRGFETQYF.

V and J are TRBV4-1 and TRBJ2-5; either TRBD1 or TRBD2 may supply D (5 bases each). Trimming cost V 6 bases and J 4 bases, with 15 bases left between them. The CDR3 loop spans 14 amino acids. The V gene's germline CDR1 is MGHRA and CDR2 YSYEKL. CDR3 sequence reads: CASSNQGARETQYF. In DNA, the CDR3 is TGCGCCAGCAGTAACCAGGGAGCGCGAGAGACCCAGTACTTC.

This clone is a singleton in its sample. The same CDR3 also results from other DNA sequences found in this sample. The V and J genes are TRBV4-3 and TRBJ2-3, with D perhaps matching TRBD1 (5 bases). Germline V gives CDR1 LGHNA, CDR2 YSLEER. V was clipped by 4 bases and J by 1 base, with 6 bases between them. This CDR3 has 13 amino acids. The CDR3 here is CASSPRGTDTQYF. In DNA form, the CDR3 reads TGCGCCAGCAGCCCCAGGGGCACAGATACGCAGTATTTT.

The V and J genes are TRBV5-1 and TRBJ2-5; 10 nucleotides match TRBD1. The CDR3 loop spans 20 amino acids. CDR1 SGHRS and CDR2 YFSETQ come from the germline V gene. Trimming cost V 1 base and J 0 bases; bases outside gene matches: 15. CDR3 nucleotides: TGCGCCAGCAGCTTGTTTAGTGGGACAGGGGCGACTACCAACCAAGAGACCCAGTACTTC. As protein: CASSLFSGTGATTNQETQYF. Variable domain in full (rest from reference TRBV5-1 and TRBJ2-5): KAGVTQTPRYLIKTRGQQVTLSCSPISGHRSVSWYQQTPGQGLQFLFEYFSETQRNKGNFPGRFSGRQFSNSRSEMNVSTLELGDSALYLCASSLFSGTGATTNQETQYFGPGTRLLVL.